This T cell receptor beta chain was captured in a study of Ad26.COV2.S vaccination and SARS-CoV-2 variants. Across the study: Ad26.COV2.S shots went into the muscle once or twice, 56 days apart. Study observations and caveats: For non-spike TCRs, breadth in vaccine recipients resembled that in placebo recipients. Responses of T cells in total may have been underestimated by the TCR breadth and depth analyses.

Repertoires were generated with immunoSEQ multiplex PCR, while TCRdb's copy carries only in-frame clones and drops some. The sample lists about 420,000 clones, roughly 90% occurring once. A note on this clone: Its antigen is not known.

Treatment denoted: approximately 18 received Ad26.COV2.S at low or high dose, single or two shots; roughly five received placebo; per-sample allocation not given. Sampling happened 63 days after the first vaccine or placebo injection. Germline V gives CDR1 MNHEY, CDR2 SMNVEV (reference sequence). The V end was cut by 5 bases, the J end by 5 bases, with 8 bases between. The CDR3 is made up of 12 amino acids. The clonotype originates from a person aged 18-60 years who received the Ad26.COV2.S COVID-19 vaccine or a placebo. The rearrangement links TRBV27 to TRBJ2-3; no clear D. This sample comprised peripheral blood, obtained in a trial of Ad26.COV2.S vaccine versus placebo. The CDR3 nucleotides are TGTGCCAGCAGTCCTGAAGGAGATACGCAGTATTTT. Residues: CASSPEGDTQYF.